This TCR beta chain derives from a study of shared clonotypes between healthy human individuals (dated by TCRdb to 2020 to 2022). Turning to the overall study: A few men and two women, aged 18 to 49 years, made up the cohort. Each donor's leukapheresis produced roughly between about 0.9 and 9.5 billion PBMCs. Libraries were prepared and TCR repertoires were sequenced by different laboratories using diverse techniques, in order to increase sequencing depth and limit assay-specific biases. To estimate repertoire size and how much clonotypes are shared between individuals, the study performed deep sequencing of blood TCR repertoires from roughly five healthy adults. Per donor, three plates each were used for CD4 naive and CD4 memory, two for CD8 naive, and one for CD8 memory. General findings and caveats noted by the study authors: Sampling was restricted to blood, and TCR repertoires in tissue are likely to differ from TCR repertoires in blood. Naive subsets generally had larger estimated clonotype richness than memory subsets did. Approximately 4.8% of naive CD4, 3.5% of naive CD8, 2.3% of memory CD4, and over 0.35% of memory CD8 clonotypes were shared across a handful of donors. The genetic and exposure-history diversity represented was limited by the small number of donors. Pairwise subsampling indicated that sequencing depth was expected to affect the degree of clonotype sharing among donors. Incomplete sequencing was indicated by rarefaction of sorted-subset datasets, despite the large sequencing depth. Compared with non-shared clonotypes, the clonotypes found in all four sorted-subset donors had higher generation probabilities.

Using the deep immunoSEQ assay, multiplex PCR amplified TCR CDR3 regions from genomic DNA. Extracted genomic DNA from each cell subset was spread evenly across all wells of several immunoSEQ 96-well plates, with each plate serving as a replicate. Each replicate PCR for sorted subsets received about 180 ng genomic DNA, equal to roughly 30,000 T cell genomes. The purified libraries were quantified using a Qubit 3.0 fluorometer, sized with a Bioanalyzer 2100, and then quantified again using the KAPA Library Quantification kit. Each immunoSEQ 96-well plate was sequenced on its own single-read 150-cycle Illumina NextSeq 550 flow cell. The paper's processing steps were these. The immunoSEQ output contained only junctional sequences without quality scores, so filtering could not match that applied to full-length reads. To assign V/J genes and CDR3, sequences were annotated using PyIR, a Python wrapper for IgBLAST v1.9, with IMGT germline references. Reads were removed for weak V/J assignments (E-value above 1e-6), missing CDR3, stop codons, out-of-frame junctions, or ambiguous translated residues. V3J clonotypes were defined as sequences sharing the same inferred V gene, J gene, and CDR3 amino acid sequence. The percentage overlap between two repertoires was calculated by dividing the number of shared unique clonotypes by the size of the smaller repertoire. RTK rarefaction, the Chao1 estimator, and Recon v2.1 estimates of unobserved clonotypes were used to assess repertoire richness. Generation probabilities for all TCRbeta clonotypes obtained by the gDNA method from four donors were computed using OLGA. TCRdb took this table from immuneACCESS and kept in-frame rearrangements with V and J called. Such tables lack part of the clones; where checked against another copy, unresolved V genes explain under half of the gap, and the rest is unexplained. Clone size and the V and J calls come from that table; the DNA yielded D and trimming. The sample yields about 2 million clones; approximately 94% were counted once. The ten top clones hold around 1.1% of the sample.

About this clone itself: The antigen it recognizes is unknown. No much larger clone is present one base from it, and per-base qualities are unavailable. Other DNA variants within this sample encode the same CDR3.

CD8 naive samples were CD45RO-negative cells positively selected for CCR7, giving a CD45RA+CCR7+ population that excluded TemRA cells. The donors were healthy, HIV-negative adults with no recently reported acute infections or vaccinations. Every donor was a Caucasian adult residing in Nashville, Tennessee, USA. Blood was obtained by leukapheresis, after which PBMCs were separated by Ficoll-Histopaque density gradient centrifugation and cryopreserved in liquid nitrogen vapor phase. Analytical flow cytometry was used to check the purity and quantity of each magnetically sorted T cell population. Each sorted fraction had its genomic DNA isolated and then quantified by UV absorbance on a Nanodrop 2000c. For CDR1 and CDR2, the germline V gene lists SNHLY and FYNNEI. V was cut back by 3 bases and J by 2 bases, leaving a gap of 7 bases between them. The CDR3 runs 13 residues from the cysteine to the phenylalanine. Of all the DNA, just the CDR3 is kept, 39 bases in frame from base 1.

This receptor was obtained from a young man in good health. The rearranged chain carries TRBV2 and TRBJ1-1; the D gene remains uncertain. The specimen was naive CD8+ T cells sorted from blood. The cell subset or site label of this sample denotes: CD45RA+CCR7+. The sequenced DNA: TGTGCCAGCAGTGAGTCACCAAACACTGAAGCTTTCTTT. Its amino acids are CASSESPNTEAFF.